Described below is a single T cell receptor (beta chain) sequence and its context. These data come from a study of blood T cell repertoires in COVID-19. Turning to the study itself: The cDNA or gDNA used as material had been derived from T cells, B-cell-depleted T cells, or PBMCs.

Data came from immunoSEQ multiplex PCR; TCRdb stores just in-frame clones and leaves some out. The sample holds 100,000 to 150,000 clones, around 82% seen once. The germline V gene has CDR1 SGHAT and CDR2 FQDESV (reference sequence). The CDR3 length is 13 residues. V was pared by 3 bases and J by 7 bases, with 2 bases of the junction left unmatched. The sequenced sample was peripheral blood. The chain recombines TRBV11-1 with TRBJ2-2, with 7 positions matching TRBD2. This TCR derives from a young man with COVID-19, enrolled during active disease. The CDR3 loop reads CASSLERGGELFF. The CDR3 region has the DNA TGTGCCAGCAGCTTGGAGCGGGGCGGGGAGCTGTTTTTT.